This T cell receptor beta chain was sequenced for a study of T-cell reconstitution after alpha-beta-depleted transplantation in children. Notes on the study in general: Roughly two months post-transplant, alpha-beta T cells reportedly originated from several hundred graft clones that had expanded. It was surviving recipient T cells and thymic progenitors that gave some patients high TCRbeta diversity at day 60.

Germline CDR1 GTSNPN, CDR2 SVGIG (reference sequence). The CDR3 consists of 14 residues. Trimming stripped 0 bases from V and 4 bases from J, with 13 bases between. The authors prepared the TCRbeta library with unique molecular identifiers. TCRdb redid the calling of the PCR reads with MiXCR, one entry per CDR3 protein. The sample consists of 120,000 to 150,000 distinct CDR3 sequences, roughly 8.8% of them appearing once. Comment on this clonotype: Its antigen is not identified.

The input for sequencing was PBMCs, mostly from graft donor cells, taken 180 days after TCRalphabeta/CD19-depleted stem cell transplant. The chain carries TRBV30 and TRBJ2-7; D is possibly TRBD1 (6 bases). The receptor comes from a female patient aged 2 to 10 who had a stem cell transplant for congenital amegakaryocytic thrombocytopenia, so the T cells may come from the graft donor. CDR3: CAWSVLGQGYEQYF. The CDR3 region has the DNA TGTGCCTGGAGTGTACTGGGGCAGGGGTACGAGCAGTACTTC.